The clone carrying this TCR beta chain has just a few counts. The use of a sample-barcoded 5' primer and a J-beta primer mix characterized a second PCR of roughly 6 to 12 cycles. One entry per CDR3 protein, called by TCRdb with MiXCR from the 5' RACE reads. The data contain 1 million to 1.2 million distinct CDR3 sequences, 35% to 45% of them seen just once; the ten biggest clones take up over 10%. This sample was taken from a study of blood T cells in healthy people across ages. The CDR3 has 15 amino acids. Germline V CDR1 and CDR2: MDHEN, SYDVKM. Trimming stripped 2 bases from V and 10 bases from J, with 17 bases between.

The rearrangement joins TRBV28 to TRBJ1-4, with D possibly TRBD1 on 5 matching bases. Input material: blood. The sequence derives from a man aged 18 to 29 in good health. The CDR3 here is CASSLGQGVPGKLFF. DNA of the CDR3: TGTGCCAGCAGTTTAGGGCAGGGAGTGCCTGGAAAACTGTTTTTT.